This T cell receptor beta chain is from a study of response to subunit inactivated influenza vaccine. The study, taken as a whole, reports: The study's authors posited that every seasonal influenza vaccination enlists few new T cells.

Germline-derived CDR1 and CDR2 are WSHSY and SAAADI. The CDR3 totals 14 residues. Unmatched junction bases numbered 7, after V lost 6 bases and J lost 8 bases. This clonotype occurred a few times. The antigen is undetermined. Each CDR3 protein gets one entry after TCRdb re-called the RT-PCR reads with MiXCR. The sample records hundreds of thousands of distinct CDR3 sequences, roughly 18% being singletons. This chain links TRBV10-2 with TRBJ2-1; 10 positions agree with TRBD2. The source material was PBMCs from blood, sampled roughly 5 days after vaccination. The TCR sequence derives from a man aged 50 or older who received an inactivated influenza vaccine. The CDR3 spells CASRGGLAIYEQFF. DNA of the CDR3: TGCGCCAGCAGGGGGGGACTAGCGATTTATGAGCAGTTCTTC.